A single sample is the source of the 7 T cell receptor beta chains below, sequenced in a study of blood T cell repertoires in COVID-19. The data were produced by immunoSEQ multiplex PCR, yet TCRdb's version contains in-frame clones alone and is incomplete. The sample contains 350,000 to 500,000 clones, around nine tenths of which appear only once. Sequences were obtained from PBMCs or T cells enriched from blood (not recorded which). The receptors were sampled from a young woman who had been exposed to COVID-19.

Worth noting for this clone: This CDR3 is also generated by other DNA sequences in the sample. The chain links TRBV5-1 to TRBJ2-3; 9 bases agree with TRBD2. This CDR3 is built from 15 residues. V lost 1 base, J lost 0 bases, and 0 bases stayed unmatched. The germline gives CDR1 SGHRS, CDR2 YFSETQ. CDR3 amino acids: CASSLTSGSTDTQYF. For the CDR3, the DNA is TGCGCCAGCAGCTTGACTAGCGGGAGCACAGATACGCAGTATTTT.

This clone was seen a single time. V gene TRBV10-3 combines with J gene TRBJ1-5, with 9 bases that match TRBD1. This CDR3 contains 15 residues. CDR1 is ENHRY and CDR2 is SYGVKD in the germline V gene. Losses at the gene ends were 6 bases for V and 2 bases for J; bases not matched to a gene: 5. Written as DNA, the CDR3 is TGTGCCATCAGAGAGGACAGGGGAGGCAATCAGCCCCAGCATTTT. Protein product: CAIREDRGGNQPQHF.

The rearrangement links TRBV5-4 to TRBJ2-1, with a tentative D call TRBD2 (7 bases). The CDR3 is 15 amino acids. V lost 0 bases and J lost 4, with 11 bases in between. Germline values: CDR1 SGHNT, CDR2 YYREEE (reference sequence). The CDR3 loop is CASSLDAGAYNEQFF. The CDR3, as DNA: TGTGCCAGCAGCTTGGATGCGGGGGCTTACAATGAGCAGTTCTTC. Looking up the rest from reference TRBV5-4 and TRBJ2-1 gives the full variable domain: ETGVTQSPTHLIKTRGQQVTLRCSSQSGHNTVSWYQQALGQGPQFIFQYYREEENGRGNFPPRFSGLQFPNYSSELNVNALELDDSALYLCASSLDAGAYNEQFFGPGTRLTVL.

This sequence joins TRBV20-1 and TRBJ1-1, with no clear D. There are 11 residues in the CDR3. Germline CDR1 and CDR2: DFQATT and SNEGSKA (reference sequence). V shed 5 bases and J shed 1 base, with 5 bases lying between them. CDR3 nucleotides: TGCAGTGCTGCAGAGAACACTGAAGCTTTCTTT. It specifies CSAAENTEAFF.

The chain recombines TRBV2 with TRBJ2-1; D may be TRBD2 (5 bases). The CDR3 is made up of 14 amino acids. Trimming cost V 5 bases and J 4 bases, with 12 bases left between them. Germline CDR1 is SNHLY and CDR2 is FYNNEI. The CDR3 nucleotides are TGTGCCAGCAGTCTCTCGACTACTTACAATGAGCAGTTCTTC. It specifies CASSLSTTYNEQFF. Full variable domain (remainder filled in from reference TRBV2 and TRBJ2-1): EPEVTQTPSHQVTQMGQEVILRCVPISNHLYFYWYRQILGQKVEFLVSFYNNEISEKSEIFDDQFSVERPDGSNFTLKIRSTKLEDSAMYFCASSLSTTYNEQFFGPGTRLTVL.

The chain employs TRBV4-3 and TRBJ2-7, with a tentative D call TRBD2 (5 bases). The V gene's germline CDR1 is LGHNA and CDR2 YSLEER. V lost 2 bases to trimming and J lost 5 bases, with 10 bases between them. This CDR3 contains 13 residues. The DNA for the CDR3 is TGCGCCAGCAGCCAATCGGGGTTCCACGAGCAGTACTTC. Translating it yields CASSQSGFHEQYF.

The count of this clone is one. The V and J genes are TRBV2 and TRBJ2-3; 7 bases match TRBD2. The CDR3 is 12 residues long. Germline-derived CDR1 and CDR2 are SNHLY and FYNNEI. The J segment lost 5 bases and the V segment lost 11 bases, leaving 7 bases of the junction unmatched. The CDR3 loop is CAGGGGLDTQYF. The CDR3 nucleotides read TGTGCCGGAGGCGGGGGTTTAGATACGCAGTATTTT.